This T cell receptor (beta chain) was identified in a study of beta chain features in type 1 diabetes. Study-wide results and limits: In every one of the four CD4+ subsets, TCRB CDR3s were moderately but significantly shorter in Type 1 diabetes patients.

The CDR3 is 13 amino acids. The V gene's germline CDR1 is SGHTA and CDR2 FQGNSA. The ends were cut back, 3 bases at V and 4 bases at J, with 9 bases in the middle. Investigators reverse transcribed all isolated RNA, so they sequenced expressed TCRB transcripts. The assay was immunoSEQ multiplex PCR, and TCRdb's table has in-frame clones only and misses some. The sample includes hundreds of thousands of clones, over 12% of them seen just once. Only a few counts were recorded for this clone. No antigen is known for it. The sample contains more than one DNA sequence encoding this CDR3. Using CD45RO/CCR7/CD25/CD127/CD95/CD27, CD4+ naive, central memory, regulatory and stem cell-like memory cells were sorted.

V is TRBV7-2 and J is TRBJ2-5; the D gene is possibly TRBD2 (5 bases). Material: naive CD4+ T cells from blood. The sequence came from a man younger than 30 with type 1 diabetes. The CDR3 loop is CASSFRGGETQYF. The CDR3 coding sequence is TGTGCCAGCAGCTTCAGAGGAGGAGAGACCCAGTACTTC.